The clone carrying this TCR beta chain has a count of ten or more. The germline CDR1 and CDR2 sequences are DFQATT and SNEGSKA (reference sequence). The CDR3 contains 14 residues. V lost 5 bases, J lost 0 bases, and 6 bases stayed unmatched. The entry originates in a study of T cells in Graves' hyperthyroidism and ophthalmopathy. The source material, RNA transcripts, was used to amplify TCR beta CDR3 regions. HTBI primers were the set used in a first-round RT-PCR of the TCR CDR3. MiXCR, applied by TCRdb to the multiplex PCR reads, yields one record per CDR3 protein. In the table there are roughly 380,000 distinct CDR3 sequences, 13% of which are singletons.

The sequence came from a young man with Graves' hyperthyroidism that later progressed to Graves' ophthalmopathy. Input material: blood. V and J are TRBV20-1 and TRBJ2-7, with 8 bases that match TRBD1. Here the CDR3 DNA reads TGCAGTGCTCCCGGCGGGACAGGCTCCTACGAGCAGTACTTC. Protein sequence: CSAPGGTGSYEQYF.